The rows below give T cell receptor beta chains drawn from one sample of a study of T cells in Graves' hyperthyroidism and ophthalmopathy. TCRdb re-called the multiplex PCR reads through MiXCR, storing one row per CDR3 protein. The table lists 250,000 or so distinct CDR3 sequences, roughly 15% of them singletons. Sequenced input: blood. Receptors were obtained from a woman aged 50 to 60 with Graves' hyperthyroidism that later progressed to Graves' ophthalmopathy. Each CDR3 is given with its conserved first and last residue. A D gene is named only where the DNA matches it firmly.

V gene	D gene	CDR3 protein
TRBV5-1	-	CASSLDTGELFF
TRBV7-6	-	CASSAIPGELFF
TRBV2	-	CARSLGGSSTNEKLFF
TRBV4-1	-	CASSLQTSGSYEQYF
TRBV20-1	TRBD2	CSARGTSGKSYEQYF
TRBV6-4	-	CASSDSQTQETQYF
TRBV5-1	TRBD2	CASSSPLLLAGGIQETQYF
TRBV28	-	CASSYPGQETQYF
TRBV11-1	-	CASSPLERTGTNYEQYF
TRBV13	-	CASSLPSSVTAYEQYF
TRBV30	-	CAWRSGYTGELFF
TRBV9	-	CASSLEEDEQFF
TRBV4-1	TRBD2	CASSQRSSGSATDTQYF
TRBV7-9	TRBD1	CASSGIEGAPTNEKLFF
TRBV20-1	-	CSARSGGGRETQYF
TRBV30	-	CAWSFRSGGYTF
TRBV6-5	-	CASSYSTGGGQPQHF
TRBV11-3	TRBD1	CASSDTGGYAFF
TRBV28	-	CASSLQGIVNTEAFF
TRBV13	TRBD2	CASSPSAGGPVNEQFF
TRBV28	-	CASTGRDQYEQYF
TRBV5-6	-	CASSLVSTSYEQYF
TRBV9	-	CASSVSMTVETQYF
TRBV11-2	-	CASSLDPRDTQYF
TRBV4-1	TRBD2	CASSRGLAATDNEQFF
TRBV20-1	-	CSASPGGEQYF
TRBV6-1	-	CASSAQLFGRYSGNTIYF
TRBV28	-	CASSFTRTYEQYF
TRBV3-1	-	CASSQDRRSSYEQYF
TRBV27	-	CASSFWGTGANVLTF
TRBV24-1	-	CATSDLRQGKTGELFF
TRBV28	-	CASSFFFNLRRLSYNEQFF
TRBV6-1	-	CASSGRVETQYF
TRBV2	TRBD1	CASRDRTGYQPQHF
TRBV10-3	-	CAISESNRPGANVLTF
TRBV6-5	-	CASSYGGRDEKLFF
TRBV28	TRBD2	CASSRNLAGGSYEQYF
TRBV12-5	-	CASGTFTGNEQFF
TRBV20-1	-	CSASAGALGYEQYF
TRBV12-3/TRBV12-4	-	CATLRGTEKNIQYF
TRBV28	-	CASSTPGWGGGYTF
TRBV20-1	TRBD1	CSARVGQGLTEAFF
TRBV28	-	CASTVEGLPNTEAFF
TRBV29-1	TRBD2	CSVIPGLGGYEQYF
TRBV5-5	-	CASSPHVAENTEAFF
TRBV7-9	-	CASSSYSPGAETQYF
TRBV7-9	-	CASSSRPWTVGYEQYF
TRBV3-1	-	CASSQPGRSVYEQYF
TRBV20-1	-	CSARDPARVAQPQHF
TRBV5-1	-	CASSLGQSGTEAFF
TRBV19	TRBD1	CASTERGTGRNQPQHF
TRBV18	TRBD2	CASSPTGLASSYNEQFF
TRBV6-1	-	CASSPLRGMNTEAFF
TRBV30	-	CAWSGSRRRATGELFF
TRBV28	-	CASQTGGSQPQHF
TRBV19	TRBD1	CVSSRTGGAIKSNQPQHF